Sequencing of this T cell receptor beta chain was carried out in a study of response to subunit inactivated influenza vaccine. CDR3 length: 17 amino acids. The germline V gene encodes CDR1 SGHVS and CDR2 FQNEAQ. With 4 bases clipped from V and 3 bases from J, the junction kept 12 bases outside the gene matches. Via MiXCR, TCRdb re-called the RT-PCR reads, giving one row per CDR3 protein. The sample includes 500,000 to 650,000 distinct CDR3 sequences, 7.6% of them seen just once. This clonotype occurred a few times. The receptor's source is a man between 50 and 75 years old who received an inactivated influenza vaccine. This rearrangement joins TRBV7-8 to TRBJ2-4; 7 positions match TRBD2. This sample comprised PBMCs from blood, obtained less than 30 months after vaccination. The CDR3 bases are TGTGCCAGCAGCTCCGCAAGGCTAGCGGAGTTCAAAAACATTCAGTACTTC. Amino acids: CASSSARLAEFKNIQYF.